The TCR beta chain described here comes from a study of identical twins. This clonotype was observed at least ten times. The antigen remains undetermined. The junction had 8 bases not matched to a gene; V was cut back by 5 bases and J by 2 bases. CDR1 and CDR2 (germline): MNHEY, SVGAGI. The CDR3 is made up of 16 amino acids. Study observations and caveats: Findings came from cross-sectional statistics, without long-term follow-up of donors. Fewer insertions were carried by abundant cord blood beta clonotypes, but none was seen in memory repertoires.

A single record per CDR3 protein comes from TCRdb applying MiXCR to the 5' RACE reads. Seen here are around 290,000 distinct CDR3 sequences, just under 9.5% observed once, and the top ten hold approximately 7%. This sample also appeared in a second study, on yellow fever vaccine responses in identical twins.

The V gene is TRBV6-5, the J gene TRBJ2-7; TRBD1 matches at 11 bases. The TCR comes from a woman under 30 in good health. The sequencing input was CD8+ T cells sorted from blood. The CDR3 here is CASSHRDRGFTYEQYF. The CDR3 region has the DNA TGTGCCAGCAGTCACCGGGACAGGGGGTTTACCTACGAGCAGTACTTC.